The sequence of this TCR beta chain was determined in a study of T-cell memory formation after mild COVID-19. Whole-study context: TCR clusters were largely donor specific. Study results and limitations: Clones that contracted clustered mainly in CM and EM if CD4+ and in EMRA if CD8+. That cross-reactive memory joined was suggested by some responding clones appearing in pre-infection memory. The SARS-CoV-2 specificity of second-wave clones reaching peak at day 37 remained unverified.

A word on this clonotype: The target antigen is unknown.

TCRdb re-analysed the 5' RACE reads in MiXCR, keeping a single row per CDR3 protein. The sample yields roughly 400,000 distinct CDR3 sequences, approximately 24% seen once. Germline CDR1 is SGHVS and CDR2 is FQNEAQ. There are 16 residues in the CDR3. Trimming removed 5 bases from V and 2 bases from J; junction bases left unmatched: 12. This sequence originates from an adult woman who had mild COVID-19 (a few samples of this study predate the infection). Cell type and time point are not known. The V and J genes are TRBV7-8 and TRBJ2-7; 7 bases line up with TRBD2. The sample consisted of PBMCs or a T cell subset sorted from them (not recorded which). The CDR3 sequence is CASSPVLADETYEQYF. The CDR3, as DNA: TGTGCCAGCAGCCCCGTTCTAGCGGACGAAACCTACGAGCAGTACTTC.